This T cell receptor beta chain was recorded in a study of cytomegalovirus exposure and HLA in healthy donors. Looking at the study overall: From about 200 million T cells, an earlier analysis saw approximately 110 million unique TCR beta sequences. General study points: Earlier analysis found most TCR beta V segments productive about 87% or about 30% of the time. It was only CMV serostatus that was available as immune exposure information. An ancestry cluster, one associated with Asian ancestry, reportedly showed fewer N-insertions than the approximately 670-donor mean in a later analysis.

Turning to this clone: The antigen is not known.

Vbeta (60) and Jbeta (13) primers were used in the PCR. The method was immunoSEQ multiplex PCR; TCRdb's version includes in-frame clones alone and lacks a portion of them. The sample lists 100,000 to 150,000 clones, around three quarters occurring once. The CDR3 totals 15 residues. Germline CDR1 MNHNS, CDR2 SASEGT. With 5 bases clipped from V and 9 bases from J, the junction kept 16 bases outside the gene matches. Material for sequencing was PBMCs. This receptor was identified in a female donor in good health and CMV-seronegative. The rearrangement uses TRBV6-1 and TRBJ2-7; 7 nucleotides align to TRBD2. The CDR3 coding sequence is TGTGCCAGCAGTAACCCGGGGAGCGGGGCTTTCCGGCAGTACTTC. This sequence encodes CASSNPGSGAFRQYF.